The 16 T cell receptor beta chains below come from one sample, sequenced in a study of PD-1 blockade in mismatch repair-deficient tumors. Sequenced by immunoSEQ multiplex PCR; TCRdb stores in-frame clones only, minus some. Of 76,000 or so clones in the sample, roughly 80% were seen once. This specimen consisted of peripheral blood, obtained 44 weeks after starting pembrolizumab. These receptor sequences come from an adult with mismatch repair-deficient cancer.

J is TRBJ2-1 and V is TRBV5-1; TRBD2 agrees at 11 bases. V lost 4 bases, J lost 11 bases, and 14 bases stayed unmatched. Germline V lookup: CDR1 SGHRS, CDR2 YFSETQ. The length of the CDR3 is 16 residues. CDR3 nucleotides: TGCGCCAGCAGCCCACCCGGGACTAGCGGTTTCATGCAGCAGTTCTTC. This sequence encodes CASSPPGTSGFMQQFF.

The rearrangement links TRBV11-3 to TRBJ2-5, with 10 positions matching TRBD2. The V gene end was trimmed by 4 bases and the J gene end by 4 bases; junction bases not matched to a gene: 3. The CDR3 sequence is 14 residues long. Germline V lookup: CDR1 SGHNT, CDR2 YENEEA. CDR3 sequence reads: CASSSRLAGETQYF. The CDR3 nucleotides read TGTGCCAGCAGCTCTCGACTAGCGGGAGAGACCCAGTACTTC.

J is TRBJ1-2 and V is TRBV6-5; D possibly corresponds to TRBD1 (6 bases). Germline V gives CDR1 MNHEY, CDR2 SVGAGI. The CDR3 has 12 residues. The CDR3 DNA reads TGTGCAGCCCAGGGGTATAGGGATGGCTACACCTTC. Its translation is CAAQGYRDGYTF.

This clone was recorded a few times. The chain has TRBV7-9 and TRBJ1-2; TRBD1 is a possible D gene (5 bases). CDR1 SEHNR and CDR2 FQNEAQ come from the germline V gene (reference sequence). The CDR3 has 14 residues. Trimming shortened V by 3 bases and J by 7 bases, and 15 bases separated the two germline ends. The CDR3 DNA follows: TGTGCCAGCAGCTTCGCGGGGGTCCATGGTGGCTACACCTTC. It codes for CASSFAGVHGGYTF.

V usage is TRBV6-1 and J usage is TRBJ1-4; 7 bases map to TRBD1. The CDR3 runs 16 residues. Per the germline V gene, CDR1 is MNHNS and CDR2 is SASEGT. V lost 2 bases and J lost 7; bases outside the gene matches: 10. The CDR3: CASSEIKQGISEKLFF. Written as DNA, the CDR3 is TGTGCCAGCAGTGAAATCAAACAGGGGATCAGTGAAAAACTGTTTTTT.

The chain uses TRBV7-2 and TRBJ1-2, with D maybe TRBD1 (5 bases). V lost 4 bases, J lost 9 bases, and 12 bases lay in between. CDR3 length: 12 residues. Germline V gene data show CDR1 as SGHTA and CDR2 as FQGNSA. The CDR3 DNA sequence: TGTGCCAGCAGCTGGGACGGGGAGCGCTACACCTTC. Its translation: CASSWDGERYTF.

This chain joins TRBV6-1 and TRBJ1-5; the D is unclear. V was trimmed by 4 bases and J by 2 bases, leaving 6 bases between them. This CDR3 is 13 amino acids long. Germline-derived CDR1 and CDR2 are MNHNS and SASEGT. In nucleotides, the CDR3 is TGTGCCAGCAGTGGCCGCCGCAATCAGCCCCAGCATTTT. It codes for CASSGRRNQPQHF.

This chain uses TRBV19 with TRBJ2-1, with 9 nucleotides matching TRBD2. CDR3 length equals 15 residues. CDR1 and CDR2 from the germline V gene are LNHDA and SQIVND (reference sequence). After removal of 2 bases from V and 4 bases from J, the junction contained 3 bases not matched to a gene. This chain's CDR3 is CASSISLAGYNEQFF. DNA of the CDR3: TGTGCCAGTAGTATATCGCTAGCGGGGTACAATGAGCAGTTCTTC.

This clone was observed a handful of times. The rearrangement links TRBV7-9 to TRBJ2-7; maybe TRBD2 (5 bases). The CDR3 totals 12 residues. Germline lookup yields CDR1 SEHNR and CDR2 FQNEAQ (reference sequence). Trimming stripped 3 bases from V and 2 bases from J, with 5 bases between. CDR3 sequence (DNA): TGTGCCAGCAGCTTCGGGACCTACGAGCAGTACTTC. Translating gives CASSFGTYEQYF.

The DNA for the CDR3 is TGTGCCAGCAGCCCCGACAGGTTCTCCTACGAGCAGTACTTC. As protein: CASSPDRFSYEQYF. This chain joins TRBV7-9 and TRBJ2-7, with a weak D call TRBD1 (6 bases). V shed 5 bases and J shed 0 bases, with 11 bases lying between them. The V gene's germline CDR1 is SEHNR and CDR2 FQNEAQ (reference sequence). CDR3 length: 14 residues.

V and J are TRBV30 and TRBJ2-2, with unresolved D. The CDR3 runs to 12 residues. V lost 2 bases and J lost 8, with 9 bases in between. CDR1 and CDR2 from the germline V gene are GTSNPN and SVGIG (reference sequence). The DNA for the CDR3 is TGTGCCTGGAGTCTATTCGAGGGGGAGCTGTTTTTT. Translation gives CAWSLFEGELFF.

The chain combines TRBV6-1 with TRBJ1-1; unclear D gene. Deletions cut 1 base from V and 4 bases from J, with 16 bases between. The CDR3 is 16 residues long. Germline-derived CDR1 and CDR2 are MNHNS and SASEGT. The CDR3 sequence: CASSEVFFGSGTEAFF. In DNA, the CDR3 is TGTGCCAGCAGTGAAGTTTTCTTTGGATCTGGCACTGAAGCTTTCTTT.

The chain combines TRBV7-2 with TRBJ1-4; D is perhaps TRBD1 (5 bases). In germline, CDR1 is SGHTA, CDR2 FQGNSA. The ends were cut back, 2 bases at V and 2 bases at J, with 12 bases in the middle. The CDR3 has 16 amino acids. The chain's CDR3 is CASSLMTGGTNEKLFF. In DNA form, the CDR3 reads TGTGCCAGCAGCTTAATGACTGGGGGGACTAATGAAAAACTGTTTTTT.

Only one count was recorded for this clone. The genes are TRBV29-1 and TRBJ1-2, with D possibly being TRBD1 (6 bases). CDR3 length: 14 residues. Deletions cut 0 bases from V and 4 bases from J, with 12 bases between. Per germline, CDR1 SQVTM and CDR2 ANQGSEA. This CDR3 is CSVEDGVGGYGYTF. In nucleotides, the CDR3 is TGCAGCGTTGAAGATGGGGTAGGGGGCTATGGCTACACCTTC.

The chain recombines TRBV14 with TRBJ2-1, with a possible D match to TRBD2 (5 bases). Germline CDR1 SGHDN, CDR2 FVKESK. Trimming removed 0 bases at V and 7 bases at J, with 13 bases between. CDR3 length equals 15 residues. In DNA form, the CDR3 reads TGTGCCAGCAGCCAAGATGGGAGTCCAAATAATGAGCAGTTCTTC. As protein: CASSQDGSPNNEQFF.

V gene TRBV6-6 combines with J gene TRBJ1-2; tentatively, D is TRBD1 (6 bases). The CDR3 is 13 residues long. V lost 6 bases, J lost 2 bases, and 10 bases lay in between. The germline V gene has CDR1 MNHNY and CDR2 SVGAGI (reference sequence). The CDR3 DNA follows: TGTGCCAGCAGCTCTACAGGGAACTATGGCTACACCTTC. Translating gives CASSSTGNYGYTF.